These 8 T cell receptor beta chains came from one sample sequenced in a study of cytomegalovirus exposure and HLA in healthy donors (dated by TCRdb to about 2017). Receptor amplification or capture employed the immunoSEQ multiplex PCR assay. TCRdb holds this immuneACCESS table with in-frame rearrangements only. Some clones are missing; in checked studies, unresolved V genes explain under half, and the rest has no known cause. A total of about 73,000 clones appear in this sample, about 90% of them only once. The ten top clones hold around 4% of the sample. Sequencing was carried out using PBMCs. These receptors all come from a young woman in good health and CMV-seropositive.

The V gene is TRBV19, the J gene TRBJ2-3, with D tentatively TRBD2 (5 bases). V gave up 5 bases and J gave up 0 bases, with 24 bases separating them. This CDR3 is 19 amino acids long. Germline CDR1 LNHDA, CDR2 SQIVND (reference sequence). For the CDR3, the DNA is TGTGCCAGTAGTTCGGGGAAGATGGCAGTACGAACTAGCACAGATACGCAGTATTTT. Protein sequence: CASSSGKMAVRTSTDTQYF. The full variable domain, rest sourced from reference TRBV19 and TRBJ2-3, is DGGITQSPKYLFRKEGQNVTLSCEQNLNHDAMYWYRQDPGQGLRLIYYSQIVNDFQKGDIAEGYSVSREKKESFPLTVTSAQKNPTAFYLCASSSGKMAVRTSTDTQYFGPGTRLTVL.

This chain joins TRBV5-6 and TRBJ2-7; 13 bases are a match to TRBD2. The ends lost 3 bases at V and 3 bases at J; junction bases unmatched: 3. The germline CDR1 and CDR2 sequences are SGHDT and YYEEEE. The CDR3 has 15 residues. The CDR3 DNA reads TGTGCCAGCAGCTCGTGGACTAGCGGGAGCTACGAGCAGTACTTC. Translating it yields CASSSWTSGSYEQYF.

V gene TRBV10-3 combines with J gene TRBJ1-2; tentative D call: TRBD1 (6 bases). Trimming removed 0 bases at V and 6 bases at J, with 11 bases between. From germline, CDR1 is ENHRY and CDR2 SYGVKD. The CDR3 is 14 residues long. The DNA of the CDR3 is TGTGCCATCAGTGAGTCCCAGGGGCGGGATGGCTACACCTTC. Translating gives CAISESQGRDGYTF.

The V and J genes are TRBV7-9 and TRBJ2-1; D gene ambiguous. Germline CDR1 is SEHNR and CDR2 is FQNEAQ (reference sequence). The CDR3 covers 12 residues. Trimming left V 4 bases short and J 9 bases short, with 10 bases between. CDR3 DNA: TGTGCCAGCAGCTCACCTTCCGGTGAGCAGTTCTTC. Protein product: CASSSPSGEQFF.

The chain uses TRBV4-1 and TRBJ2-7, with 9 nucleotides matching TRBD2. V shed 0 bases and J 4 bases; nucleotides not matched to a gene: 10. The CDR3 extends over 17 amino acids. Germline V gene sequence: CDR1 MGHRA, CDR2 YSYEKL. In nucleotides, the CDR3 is TGCGCCAGCAGCCAAGAACGGTTAGCGGGGGAGTGGTACGAGCAGTACTTC. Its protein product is CASSQERLAGEWYEQYF.

The CDR3, as DNA: TGTGCCAGTTCTAGGGACAGAAACACCGGGGAGCTGTTTTTT. Its protein product is CASSRDRNTGELFF. This chain connects TRBV2 to TRBJ2-2; the match to TRBD1 covers 7 bases. The V gene's germline CDR1 is SNHLY and CDR2 FYNNEI. V dropped 9 bases and J dropped 2; count of bases not matched to a gene: 6. CDR3 size: 14 residues.

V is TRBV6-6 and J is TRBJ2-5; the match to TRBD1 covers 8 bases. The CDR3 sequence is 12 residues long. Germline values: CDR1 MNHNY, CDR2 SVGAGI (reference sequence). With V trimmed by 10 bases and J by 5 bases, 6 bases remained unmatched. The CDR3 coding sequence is TGTGCCACCTCAGGGGGCGCGGAGACCCAGTACTTC. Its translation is CATSGGAETQYF.

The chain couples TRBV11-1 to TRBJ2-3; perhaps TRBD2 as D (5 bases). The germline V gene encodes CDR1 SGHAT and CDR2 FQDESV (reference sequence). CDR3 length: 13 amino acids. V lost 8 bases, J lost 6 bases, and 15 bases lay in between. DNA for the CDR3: TGTGCCAGCGGATCAGGTCGGAGGGATACGCAGTATTTT. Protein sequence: CASGSGRRDTQYF.